The T cell receptor (beta chain) under discussion was sequenced for a study of T cells expressing NK-cell markers. Study-level background: Sorted CD3+CD56+NKG2C+, CD3+CD56+NKG2C- and CD3+CD56-NKG2C+ T cells supplied TCR beta repertoires. Study-wide results and limits: A few donors likewise had their CD3+CD56-NKG2C+ fraction led by these clonotypes.

Of note for this clonotype: Antigen unknown.

The CDR3 covers 13 residues. From germline, CDR1 is SEHNR and CDR2 FQNEAQ (reference sequence). What made the TCR beta cDNA was 5'RACE template switching with UMIs. TCRdb reprocessed the 5' RACE reads and keeps a single row for each CDR3 protein, giving no DNA. Seen in this sample are around 100,000 distinct CDR3 sequences; the ten most common clones hold around a sixth. The gene calls are TRBV7-9 and TRBJ2-7; TCRdb gives TRBD1 as the D gene, but with no DNA this cannot be confirmed. Sequenced input: blood T cells: a sorted CD56 or NKG2C T cell subset, CD4+ or CD8+ T cells, or bulk PBMC T cells (not recorded which). The TCR was taken from a woman aged 18 to 75 in good health. CDR3 in amino acids: CASVGTGAYEQYF. Looking up the rest from reference TRBV7-9 and TRBJ2-7 gives the full variable domain: DTGVSQNPRHKITKRGQNVTFRCDPISEHNRLYWYRQTLGQGPEFLTYFQNEAQLEKSRLLSDRFSAERPKGSFSTLEIQRTEQGDSAMYLCASVGTGAYEQYFGPGTRLTVT.